These 24 T cell receptor beta chains came from one sample sequenced in a study of early T cells in non-severe SARS-CoV-2 infection. TCRdb ran MiXCR on the 5' RACE reads and lists one entry per CDR3 protein. Of around 82,000 distinct CDR3 sequences listed, roughly 12% are singletons. The material sequenced was whole blood. The receptors come from an adult who was a healthcare worker with PCR-confirmed SARS-CoV-2 infection or an uninfected control (not recorded which).

This clonotype was observed at least ten times. The V and J genes are TRBV29-1 and TRBJ2-1; 8 nucleotides align to TRBD1. This CDR3 is built from 15 residues. Germline loops: CDR1 SQVTM, CDR2 ANQGSEA. V shed 7 bases, J shed 2 bases, and the junction held 10 bases outside the gene matches. CDR3 in amino acids: CSAPPDRGTYNEQFF. Here the CDR3 DNA reads TGCAGCGCTCCCCCCGACAGGGGCACCTACAATGAGCAGTTCTTC.

V gene TRBV20-1 combines with J gene TRBJ1-1, with TRBD1 as a possible D gene (5 bases). The CDR3 totals 13 residues. CDR1 is DFQATT and CDR2 is SNEGSKA in the germline V gene (reference sequence). Trimming removed 6 bases at V and 3 bases at J, with 14 bases between. The CDR3 loop is CSAGTGPDTEAFF. The CDR3 DNA sequence: TGCAGTGCAGGAACGGGGCCGGACACTGAAGCTTTCTTT.

This clonotype appeared a few times. This chain joins TRBV6-5 and TRBJ1-3, with TRBD1 matching 9 bases. The V gene's germline CDR1 is MNHEY and CDR2 SVGAGI. Trimming cost V 5 bases and J 0 bases; bases outside gene matches: 2. CDR3 size: 15 residues. This CDR3 reads CASSRDRASGNTIYF. CDR3 coding DNA: TGTGCCAGCAGTAGGGACAGGGCCTCTGGAAACACCATATATTTT.

A few counts support this clonotype. The V gene is TRBV19, the J gene TRBJ1-2; 8 bases fit TRBD1. The CDR3 contains 13 residues. Looked up from germline, CDR1 is LNHDA and CDR2 is SQIVND (reference sequence). Trimming took 7 bases from V and 8 from J; bases not matched to a gene: 9. The DNA for the CDR3 is TGTGCCAGTAATCACCGGACAGGGAACGGCTACACCTTC. It is translated as CASNHRTGNGYTF.

At least ten counts were recorded for this clonotype. V gene TRBV2 combines with J gene TRBJ2-5; no firm D call. V lost 2 bases to trimming and J lost 2 bases, with 3 bases between them. The germline V gene has CDR1 SNHLY and CDR2 FYNNEI. The CDR3 has 12 residues. As DNA, the CDR3 is TGTGCCAGCAGTGAACTTCAAGAGACCCAGTACTTC. Encoded protein: CASSELQETQYF.

As regards this clonotype: This may be a read error, as it is one base from a much larger clone. The rearrangement uses TRBV13 and TRBJ2-7; the D call may be TRBD1 or TRBD2 (5 bases each). Germline CDR1 and CDR2: PRHDT and FYEKMQ (reference sequence). This CDR3 comprises 14 residues. The CDR3 protein is CASSLAGHSNEQYF. The CDR3 coding sequence is TGTGCCAGCAGCTTAGCGGGGCACTCCAACGAGCAGTACTTC.

The chain joins TRBV29-1 to TRBJ2-1, with D perhaps matching TRBD1 (6 bases). CDR1 SQVTM and CDR2 ANQGSEA come from the germline V gene. This CDR3 is built from 12 residues. V gave up 7 bases and J gave up 8 bases, with 15 bases separating them. The CDR3 region has the DNA TGCAGCGCGGACAGCGGTATCGATGAGCAGTTCTTC. Its translation is CSADSGIDEQFF.

The chain employs TRBV28 and TRBJ1-5; D not resolved. Trimming pared 8 bases from V and 2 bases from J, leaving 7 bases between. This CDR3 has 12 amino acids. Germline V gene sequence: CDR1 MDHEN, CDR2 SYDVKM. CDR3: CASQAGNQPQHF. The DNA of the CDR3 is TGTGCCAGCCAGGCTGGCAATCAGCCCCAGCATTTT.

This clonotype was counted at least ten times. The rearrangement joins TRBV9 to TRBJ2-3; D may correspond to TRBD1 or TRBD2 (5 bases each). This CDR3 is 16 amino acids long. CDR1 and CDR2 from the germline V gene are SGDLS and YYNGEE. V lost 3 bases and J 0 bases, leaving 14 bases between the germline ends. The CDR3 bases are TGTGCCAGCAGCGCAGGGACCGTTGTAAGCACAGATACGCAGTATTTT. Its translation is CASSAGTVVSTDTQYF.

This clonotype was counted between two and nine times. The V and J genes are TRBV6-2 or TRBV6-3 and TRBJ2-1; D may be TRBD2 (6 bases). The CDR3 loop spans 15 amino acids. The V gene lost 5 bases and the J gene lost 0 bases, with 11 bases spanning the gap. Germline V gene lookup returns CDR1 MNHEY and CDR2 SVGEGT. CDR3 loop: CASSGAGSSYNEQFF. The CDR3, as DNA: TGTGCCAGCAGTGGGGCGGGGAGCTCCTACAATGAGCAGTTCTTC.

At least ten counts were recorded for this clonotype. This rearrangement joins TRBV11-2 to TRBJ2-5, with 7 bases matching TRBD1. J lost 1 base, V lost 2 bases, and 1 base had no gene match. Germline CDR1 and CDR2: SGHAT and FQNNGV. The CDR3 sequence is 14 residues long. CDR3 DNA sequence: TGTGCCAGCAGCTTACCAGGGGGCCAAGAGACCCAGTACTTC. It codes for CASSLPGGQETQYF.

V and J are TRBV11-3 and TRBJ1-1, with D unclear. CDR1 is SGHNT and CDR2 is YENEEA in the germline V gene. Trimming left V 2 bases short and J 3 bases short, with 1 base between. The CDR3 covers 11 residues. The CDR3 sequence is CASSLYTEAFF. The CDR3 DNA follows: TGTGCCAGCAGCTTATACACTGAAGCTTTCTTT.

This chain uses TRBV12-3 or TRBV12-4 with TRBJ1-2, with D possibly matching TRBD1 (6 bases). This CDR3 has 15 residues. Trimming removed 7 bases from V and 4 bases from J, with 19 bases in between. Written as DNA, the CDR3 is TGTGCCAGCACCCAGGGGCAACGACCCCTCTATGGCTACACCTTC. Protein: CASTQGQRPLYGYTF.

This clonotype was seen ten or more times. J is TRBJ1-5 and V is TRBV29-1, with 9 bases fitting TRBD1. CDR3 length equals 15 residues. Per germline, CDR1 SQVTM and CDR2 ANQGSEA. V dropped 6 bases and J dropped 6; count of bases not matched to a gene: 12. The CDR3 DNA reads TGCAGCGTCCTACTACAGGGGGCGAGAGGTCAGCCCCAGCATTTT. Its translation is CSVLLQGARGQPQHF.

This clonotype was recorded many times. This chain uses TRBV3-1 with TRBJ2-2; 9 nucleotides align to TRBD2. CDR1 is LGHDT, CDR2 YNNKEL, per germline (reference sequence). The CDR3 covers 18 residues. The V and J ends lost 5 bases and 6 bases, in that order; junction bases with no gene match: 16. The CDR3 DNA is TGTGCCAGCAGCTCCGGAATCGCGGGAGGGCCTTTGGCCGGGGAGCTGTTTTTT. As protein: CASSSGIAGGPLAGELFF.

Many counts were recorded for this clonotype. The chain is built from TRBV3-1 and TRBJ1-1; D uncertain. V was clipped by 0 bases and J by 2 bases, with 10 bases between them. The CDR3 contains 15 residues. CDR1 is LGHDT and CDR2 is YNNKEL in the germline V gene (reference sequence). For the CDR3, the DNA is TGTGCCAGCAGCCAAGAAGAGGACTTAAACACTGAAGCTTTCTTT. Its translation: CASSQEEDLNTEAFF.

This clonotype was seen only a few times. The V and J genes are TRBV21-1 and TRBJ2-7; the listed D gene, TRBD2, was not tested against the DNA. TRBV21-1 is designated a pseudogene. This CDR3 is 15 amino acids long. The CDR3 loop reads CASSLKDSGRYEQYF. The CDR3, as DNA: TGTGCCAGCAGCTTAAAGGATAGCGGGAGGTACGAGCAGTACTTC.

This clonotype has a handful of counts. The chain combines TRBV11-2 with TRBJ2-3, with no clear D. This CDR3 has 12 residues. The ends were cut back, 2 bases at V and 5 bases at J, with 5 bases in the middle. Germline CDR1 reads SGHAT; CDR2 reads FQNNGV. The CDR3 nucleotides read TGTGCCAGCAGCTTAATCGGAGATACGCAGTATTTT. Its protein product is CASSLIGDTQYF.

This clonotype came up many times. The chain has TRBV6-1 and TRBJ1-1, with TRBD1 as a possible D gene (6 bases). Trimming removed 8 bases at V and 2 bases at J, with 15 bases between. CDR3 length: 14 amino acids. Germline assignment: CDR1 MNHNS and CDR2 SASEGT. CDR3 nucleotides: TGTGCCAGCCTATTGAGGACAGTCAACACTGAAGCTTTCTTT. Translated, it gives CASLLRTVNTEAFF.

This clonotype was picked up a small number of times. The CDR3, as DNA: TGTGCCAGCAGTTTATACGGGGGGTTGAACACCGGGGAGCTGTTTTTT. It codes for CASSLYGGLNTGELFF. The chain couples TRBV28 to TRBJ2-2; TRBD2 matches at 7 bases. Germline loops: CDR1 MDHEN, CDR2 SYDVKM. CDR3 size: 16 residues. Germline trimming cut 1 base from V and 1 base from J; bases unmatched to any gene: 3.

This clonotype was seen at least ten times. V and J are TRBV4-1 and TRBJ2-3, with 10 nucleotides matching TRBD2. The V gene's germline CDR1 is MGHRA and CDR2 YSYEKL. This CDR3 spans 18 amino acids. Unmatched junction bases numbered 12, after V lost 4 bases and J lost 2 bases. CDR3 bases: TGCGCCAGCAGCCTGTCCCCCCAGCGGGAGGGGGCCACAGATACGCAGTATTTT. Translation gives CASSLSPQREGATDTQYF.

The chain recombines TRBV5-1 with TRBJ1-4; D is ambiguous. The length of the CDR3 is 16 residues. Per the germline V gene, CDR1 is SGHRS and CDR2 is YFSETQ. V was clipped by 2 bases and J by 10 bases, with 21 bases between them. The CDR3 protein is CASSLGSPGGGGKLFF. The CDR3 DNA reads as TGCGCCAGCAGCTTAGGCAGCCCAGGAGGTGGTGGAAAACTGTTTTTT. The whole variable domain, filled in from reference TRBV5-1 and TRBJ1-4, reads KAGVTQTPRYLIKTRGQQVTLSCSPISGHRSVSWYQQTPGQGLQFLFEYFSETQRNKGNFPGRFSGRQFSNSRSEMNVSTLELGDSALYLCASSLGSPGGGGKLFFGSGTQLSVL.

This clonotype showed up just a few times. The V call is TRBV5-6, the J call TRBJ2-1; 8 nucleotides line up with TRBD2. The CDR3 totals 14 residues. Germline V lookup: CDR1 SGHDT, CDR2 YYEEEE. The ends lost 2 bases at V and 10 bases at J; junction bases unmatched: 8. The CDR3 is CASSLGLALLEQFF. The CDR3 nucleotides read TGTGCCAGCAGCTTAGGACTAGCCCTACTGGAGCAGTTCTTC.

This clonotype showed up many times. This chain links TRBV18 with TRBJ1-3, with 7 positions matching TRBD1. CDR3 size: 13 residues. V dropped 3 bases and J dropped 7; count of bases not matched to a gene: 3. In germline, CDR1 is KGHSH, CDR2 LQKENI. The CDR3 spells CASSPGGQNTIYF. The CDR3 DNA is TGTGCCAGCTCACCTGGGGGACAGAACACCATATATTTT.